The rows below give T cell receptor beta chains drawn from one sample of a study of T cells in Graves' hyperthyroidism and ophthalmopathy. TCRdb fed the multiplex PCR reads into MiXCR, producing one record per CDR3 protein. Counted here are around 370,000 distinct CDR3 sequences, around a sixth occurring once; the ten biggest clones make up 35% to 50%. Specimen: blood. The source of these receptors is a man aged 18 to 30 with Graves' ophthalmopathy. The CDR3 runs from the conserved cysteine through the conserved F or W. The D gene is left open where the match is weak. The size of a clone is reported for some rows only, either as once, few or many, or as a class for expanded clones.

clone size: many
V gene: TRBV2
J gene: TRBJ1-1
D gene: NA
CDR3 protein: CASSESRTKAEAFF
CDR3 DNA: TGTGCCAGCAGTGAAAGTCGGACAAAGGCTGAAGCTTTCTTT

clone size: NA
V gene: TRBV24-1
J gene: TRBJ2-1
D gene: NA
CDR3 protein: CATANPPSGEQFF
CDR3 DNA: TGTGCCACCGCCAACCCACCCTCTGGCGAGCAGTTCTTC

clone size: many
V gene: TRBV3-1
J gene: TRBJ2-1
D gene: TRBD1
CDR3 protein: CASSQQPGTGTNEQFF
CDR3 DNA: TGTGCCAGCAGCCAACAACCCGGGACAGGGACCAATGAGCAGTTCTTC

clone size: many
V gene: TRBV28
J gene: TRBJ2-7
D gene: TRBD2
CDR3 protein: CASKRGDSYNNPYEQYF
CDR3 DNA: TGTGCCAGCAAGCGGGGGGACTCTTACAATAACCCCTACGAGCAGTACTTC

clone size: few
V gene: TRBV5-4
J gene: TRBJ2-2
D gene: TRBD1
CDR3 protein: CASSRQGGETGELFF
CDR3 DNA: TGTGCCAGCAGCCGACAGGGGGGTGAAACCGGGGAGCTGTTTTTT

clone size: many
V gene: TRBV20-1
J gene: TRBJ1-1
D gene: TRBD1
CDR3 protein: CSAFRGHFNTEAFF
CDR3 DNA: TGCAGTGCATTCAGGGGGCATTTTAACACTGAAGCTTTCTTT

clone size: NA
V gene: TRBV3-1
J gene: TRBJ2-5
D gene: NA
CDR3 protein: CASSHGGKETQYF
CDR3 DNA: TGTGCCAGCAGCCATGGCGGTAAAGAGACCCAGTACTTC

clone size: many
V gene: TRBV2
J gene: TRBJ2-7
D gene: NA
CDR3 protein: CASSERGISSYEQYF
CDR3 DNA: TGTGCCAGCAGTGAAAGGGGAATAAGCTCCTACGAGCAGTACTTC

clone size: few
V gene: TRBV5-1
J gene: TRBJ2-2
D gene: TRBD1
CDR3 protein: CASTLGQGSFTGELFF
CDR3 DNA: TGCGCCAGCACCTTAGGACAGGGGTCATTTACCGGGGAGCTGTTTTTT

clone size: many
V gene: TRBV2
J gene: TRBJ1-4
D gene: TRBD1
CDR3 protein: CASIRDSRDEKLFF
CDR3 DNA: TGTGCCAGCATACGGGACAGCCGGGATGAAAAACTGTTTTTT

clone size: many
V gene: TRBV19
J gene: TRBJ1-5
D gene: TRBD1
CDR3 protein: CASSMEQTGRNQPQHF
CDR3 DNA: TGTGCCAGTAGTATGGAGCAGACAGGGCGGAATCAGCCCCAGCATTTT

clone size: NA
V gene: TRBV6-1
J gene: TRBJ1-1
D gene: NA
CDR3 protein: CASSEVQSATEAFF
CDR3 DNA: TGTGCCAGCAGTGAAGTTCAGAGCGCCACTGAAGCTTTCTTT

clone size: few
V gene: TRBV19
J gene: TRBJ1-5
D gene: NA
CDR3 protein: CASSGPHENQPQHF
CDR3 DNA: TGTGCCAGTAGTGGACCACATGAAAATCAGCCCCAGCATTTT

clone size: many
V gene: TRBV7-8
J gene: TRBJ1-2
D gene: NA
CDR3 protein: CASSLEAGVYGYTF
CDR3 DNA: TGTGCCAGCAGCTTAGAGGCAGGGGTCTATGGCTACACCTTC

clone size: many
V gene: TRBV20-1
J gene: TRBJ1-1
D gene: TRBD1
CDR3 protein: CSARDPDRGDTEAFF
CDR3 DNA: TGCAGTGCTAGAGACCCGGACAGGGGAGATACTGAAGCTTTCTTT

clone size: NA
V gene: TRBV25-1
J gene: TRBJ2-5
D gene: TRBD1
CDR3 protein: CASTPTGGRETQYF
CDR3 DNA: TGTGCCAGCACCCCGACAGGGGGGAGGGAGACCCAGTACTTC

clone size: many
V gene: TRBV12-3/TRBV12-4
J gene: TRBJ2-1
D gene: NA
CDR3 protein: CASSTGYNEQFF
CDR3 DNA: TGTGCCAGCAGCACAGGCTACAATGAGCAGTTCTTC

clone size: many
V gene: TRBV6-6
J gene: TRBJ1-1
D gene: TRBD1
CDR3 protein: CASSYSLTGATEAFF
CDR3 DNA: TGTGCCAGCAGTTACTCACTTACAGGGGCCACTGAAGCTTTCTTT

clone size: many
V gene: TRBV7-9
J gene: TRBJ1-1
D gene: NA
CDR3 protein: CASSFSGMDTEAFF
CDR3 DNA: TGTGCCAGCAGCTTCAGCGGGATGGACACTGAAGCTTTCTTT

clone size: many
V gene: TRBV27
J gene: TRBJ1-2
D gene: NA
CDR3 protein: CASSLAGPILGNLYGYTF
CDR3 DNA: TGTGCCAGCAGTTTAGCGGGTCCCATCCTGGGGAACCTCTATGGCTACACCTTC

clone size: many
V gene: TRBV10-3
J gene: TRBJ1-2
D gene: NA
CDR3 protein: CAFQDTDYGYTF
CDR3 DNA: TGTGCCTTCCAGGACACGGACTATGGCTACACCTTC

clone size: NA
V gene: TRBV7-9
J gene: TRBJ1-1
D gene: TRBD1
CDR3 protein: CASSSPRDSNTEAFF
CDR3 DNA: TGTGCCAGCAGCTCCCCACGGGACAGTAACACTGAAGCTTTCTTT

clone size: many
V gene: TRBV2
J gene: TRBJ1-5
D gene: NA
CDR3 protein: CASSLKVGETNQPQHF
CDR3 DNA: TGTGCCAGCAGTCTAAAGGTCGGAGAAACTAATCAGCCCCAGCATTTT

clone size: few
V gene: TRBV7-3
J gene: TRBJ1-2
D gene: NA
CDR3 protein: CASSPSTF
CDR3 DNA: TGTGCCAGCAGCCCCTCCACCTTC

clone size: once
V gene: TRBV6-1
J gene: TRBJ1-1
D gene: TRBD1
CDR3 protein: CASSEGTGSMMLIAFF
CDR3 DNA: TGTGCCAGCAGTGAAGGGACAGGGAGTATGATGTTGATAGCTTTCTTT

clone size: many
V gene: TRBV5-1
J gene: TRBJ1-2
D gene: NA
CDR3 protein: CASSSGHRDGYTF
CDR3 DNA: TGCGCCAGCAGCTCGGGACACCGAGATGGCTACACCTTC

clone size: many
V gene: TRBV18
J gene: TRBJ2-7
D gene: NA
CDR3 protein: CASSLDMRYEQYF
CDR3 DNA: TGTGCCAGCTCCCTCGACATGCGCTACGAGCAGTACTTC

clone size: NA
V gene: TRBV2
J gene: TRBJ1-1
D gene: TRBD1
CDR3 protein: CASSAHRDRYTEAFF
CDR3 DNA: TGTGCCAGCAGCGCCCACCGGGACAGGTATACTGAAGCTTTCTTT

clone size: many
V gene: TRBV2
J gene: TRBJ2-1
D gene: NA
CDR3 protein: CASSEGGAPYNEQFF
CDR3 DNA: TGTGCCAGCAGTGAAGGGGGGGCCCCCTACAATGAGCAGTTCTTC

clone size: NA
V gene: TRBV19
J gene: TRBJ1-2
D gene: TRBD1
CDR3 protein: CASSSTGGVNGYTF
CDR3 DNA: TGTGCCAGTAGTTCTACAGGGGGCGTTAATGGCTACACCTTC

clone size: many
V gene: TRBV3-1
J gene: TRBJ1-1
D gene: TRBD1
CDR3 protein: CASSQRDRLTEAFF
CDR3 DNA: TGTGCCAGCAGCCAAAGGGACAGGTTAACTGAAGCTTTCTTT

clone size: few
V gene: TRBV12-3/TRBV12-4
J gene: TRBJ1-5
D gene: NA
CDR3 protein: CASTSSWGQPQHF
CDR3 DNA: TGTGCCAGCACTTCGTCGTGGGGACAGCCCCAGCATTTT

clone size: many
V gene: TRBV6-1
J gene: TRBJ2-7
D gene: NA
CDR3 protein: CASSPSTGTLYEQYF
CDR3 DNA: TGTGCCAGCAGCCCATCGACAGGTACCCTCTACGAGCAGTACTTC

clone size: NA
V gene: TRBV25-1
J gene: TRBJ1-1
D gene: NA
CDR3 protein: CASSSGWNTEAFF
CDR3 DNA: TGTGCCAGCAGTTCAGGGTGGAACACTGAAGCTTTCTTT

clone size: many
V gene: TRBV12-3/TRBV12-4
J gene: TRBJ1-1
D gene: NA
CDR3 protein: CASSPEGTEAFF
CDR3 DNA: TGTGCCAGCAGCCCAGAGGGGACTGAAGCTTTCTTT

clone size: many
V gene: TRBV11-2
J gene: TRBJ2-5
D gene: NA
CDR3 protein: CASWNRGGLETQYF
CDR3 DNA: TGTGCCAGCTGGAACCGTGGGGGGCTGGAGACCCAGTACTTC